The 28 T cell receptor beta chains listed next were all sequenced from one sample in a study of blood T cell repertoires in COVID-19. Assay: immunoSEQ multiplex PCR; the TCRdb copy retains only in-frame clones and omits some. The repertoire has about 240,000 clones, around 87% of them found once; the top ten carry approximately 6.8%. Sequenced material: peripheral blood. Receptor source: a woman between 65 and 79 years old with active or convalescent COVID-19.

The rearrangement links TRBV25-1 to TRBJ2-2; tentatively, D is TRBD1 (5 bases). Germline lookup yields CDR1 MGHDK and CDR2 SYGVNS. This CDR3 spans 17 amino acids. With 1 base removed from V and 6 bases from J, the gap between germline ends came to 18 bases. The CDR3 bases are TGTGCCAGCAGTGAATGGGGCAGGAGAATAATCCCCGGGGAGCTGTTTTTT. It specifies CASSEWGRRIIPGELFF.

For this clone: Other DNA sequences in the sample encode the same CDR3. CDR3 nucleotide sequence: TGTGCCAGCAGCCAAGGGGGAACAGGAGATGGCTACACCTTC. Its translation is CASSQGGTGDGYTF. The V and J genes are TRBV4-2 and TRBJ1-2; tentatively, D is TRBD1 (5 bases). Germline assignment: CDR1 LGHNA and CDR2 YNFKEQ. V was clipped by 1 base and J by 6 bases, with 12 bases between them. The CDR3 runs to 14 residues.

The V and J genes are TRBV6-2 or TRBV6-3 and TRBJ1-5; D uncertain. CDR1 and CDR2 from the germline V gene are MNHEY and SVGEGT. CDR3 length: 16 residues. V gave up 5 bases and J gave up 3 bases, with 17 bases separating them. CDR3 nucleotide sequence: TGTGCCAGCAGTCCCCGGAGAGCCGGACTCAATCAGCCCCAGCATTTT. Amino acid sequence: CASSPRRAGLNQPQHF.

This chain's CDR3 is CASSVGLSASRIPPLHF. In DNA, the CDR3 is TGTGCCAGCAGCGTAGGACTTTCCGCCAGTCGAATCCCGCCCCTCCACTTT. The rearrangement joins TRBV9 to TRBJ1-6, with D unclear. CDR1 is SGDLS, CDR2 YYNGEE, per germline. V lost 0 bases and J lost 13, with 23 bases in between. The CDR3 is 17 amino acids.

This clone was seen only a few times. J is TRBJ2-7 and V is TRBV6-2 or TRBV6-3, with 7 bases fitting TRBD1. Unmatched junction bases numbered 9, after V lost 4 bases and J lost 3 bases. Germline values: CDR1 MNHEY, CDR2 SVGEGT. The CDR3 contains 15 residues. This chain's CDR3 is CASSSTPDRRYEQYF. The CDR3 coding sequence is TGTGCCAGCAGTTCTACCCCGGACAGGCGCTACGAGCAGTACTTC.

This sequence joins TRBV4-3 and TRBJ2-7; 12 bases agree with TRBD2. CDR3 length: 16 residues. Germline values: CDR1 LGHNA, CDR2 YSLEER. Trimming removed 0 bases from V and 6 bases from J; junction bases left unmatched: 6. CDR3 amino acids: CASSQEPSGGAGEQYF. In nucleotides, the CDR3 is TGCGCCAGCAGCCAAGAACCTAGCGGGGGGGCCGGCGAGCAGTACTTC.

This chain links TRBV6-2 or TRBV6-3 with TRBJ1-1, with 10 bases lining up with TRBD1. V was pared by 2 bases and J by 3 bases, with 9 bases of the junction left unmatched. The CDR3 is 17 residues long. Germline values: CDR1 MNHEY, CDR2 SVGEGT. The CDR3 here is CASSYLTGGQWDTEAFF. In nucleotides, the CDR3 is TGTGCCAGCAGTTACCTGACAGGGGGCCAATGGGACACTGAAGCTTTCTTT.

V is TRBV5-1 and J is TRBJ1-5; TRBD1 is a possible D gene (6 bases). CDR3 length: 14 amino acids. The germline V and J ends were trimmed by 2 bases and 4 bases, with 10 bases remaining between them. The germline V gene has CDR1 SGHRS and CDR2 YFSETQ. The CDR3 coding sequence is TGCGCCAGCAGCTTAGGGACACCGAATCAGCCCCAGCATTTT. As protein: CASSLGTPNQPQHF.

This chain joins TRBV12-5 and TRBJ2-5; D is perhaps TRBD1 (5 bases). Looked up from germline, CDR1 is LGHNT and CDR2 is FRNRAP. Trimming took off 0 bases at V and 1 base at J, with 9 bases between the two ends. The CDR3 contains 15 residues. CDR3 sequence reads: CASGLVQGAQETQYF. In DNA form, the CDR3 reads TGTGCTAGTGGTTTGGTACAAGGGGCCCAAGAGACCCAGTACTTC.

The CDR3 spells CASSLYPQGRGEQYF. The CDR3 coding sequence is TGTGCCAGCAGTTTATACCCCCAGGGGCGCGGCGAGCAGTACTTC. The gene calls are TRBV28 and TRBJ2-7; a weak D match, TRBD1 (6 bases). This CDR3 has 15 amino acids. V lost 1 base to trimming and J lost 6 bases, with 16 bases between them. Germline lookup yields CDR1 MDHEN and CDR2 SYDVKM.

The CDR3, as DNA: TGTGCCAGCAGCCTCGGGGGAGGGGCAGAAGCTTTCTTT. Amino acid sequence: CASSLGGGAEAFF. The V call is TRBV14, the J call TRBJ1-1; D possibly corresponds to TRBD1 (5 bases). The V gene's germline CDR1 is SGHDN and CDR2 FVKESK. Trimming left V 4 bases short and J 8 bases short, with 14 bases between. The CDR3 length is 13 residues. The full variable domain, rest sourced from reference TRBV14 and TRBJ1-1, is EAGVTQFPSHSVIEKGQTVTLRCDPISGHDNLYWYRRVMGKEIKFLLHFVKESKQDESGMPNNRFLAERTGGTYSTLKVQPAELEDSGVYFCASSLGGGAEAFFGQGTRLTVV.

The chain has TRBV5-6 and TRBJ2-6, with TRBD1 identical over 9 bases. CDR3 length: 17 residues. V was clipped by 6 bases and J by 0 bases; unmatched bases: 7. Germline loops: CDR1 SGHDT, CDR2 YYEEEE. CDR3 bases: TGTGCCAGCATCCTACAGGGGGCTCCCTCTGGGGCCAACGTCCTGACTTTC. Protein sequence: CASILQGAPSGANVLTF.

The chain links TRBV7-9 to TRBJ1-2, with D possibly TRBD1 on 5 matching bases. CDR3 length equals 15 residues. The V gene's germline CDR1 is SEHNR and CDR2 FQNEAQ (reference sequence). V was shortened by 7 bases and J by 1 base, with 16 bases between the two germline ends. CDR3 bases: TGTGCCAGCACGGTGGCCTTGACAGATAACTATGGCTACACCTTC. It specifies CASTVALTDNYGYTF.

This clone was picked up one time. The chain combines TRBV4-2 with TRBJ1-2; D might be TRBD1 (6 bases). This CDR3 region has 15 residues. Germline assignment: CDR1 LGHNA and CDR2 YNFKEQ. Trimming stripped 0 bases from V and 4 bases from J, with 12 bases between. The CDR3 coding sequence is TGTGCCAGCAGCCAAGATAGAATAGGGGGCTATGGCTACACCTTC. It codes for CASSQDRIGGYGYTF.

The count of this clone is one. This chain links TRBV10-3 with TRBJ2-1; TRBD2 is a possible D gene (5 bases). V dropped 0 bases and J dropped 10 bases, with 7 bases sitting between them. Germline lookup yields CDR1 ENHRY and CDR2 SYGVKD. The CDR3 extends over 12 amino acids. The CDR3 DNA reads TGTGCCATCAGTGAGTCGGGCGGGGAGCAGTTCTTC. Translated: CAISESGGEQFF.

The sample holds one count of this clone. The CDR3 loop reads CASSPTGGGGSYNEQFF. CDR3 DNA sequence: TGTGCCAGCAGCCCTACCGGGGGAGGGGGATCCTACAATGAGCAGTTCTTC. This chain uses TRBV7-9 with TRBJ2-1; D might be TRBD2 (7 bases). Germline V CDR1 and CDR2: SEHNR, FQNEAQ (reference sequence). This CDR3 has 17 residues. V was shortened by 5 bases and J by 1 base, with 18 bases between the two germline ends.

The rearrangement links TRBV9 to TRBJ2-1, with D maybe TRBD2 (6 bases). CDR3 length equals 15 residues. V was shortened by 4 bases and J by 8 bases, with 19 bases between the two germline ends. Germline V gene lookup returns CDR1 SGDLS and CDR2 YYNGEE. The CDR3 spells CASSLRSWSGDEQFF. The CDR3 nucleotides read TGTGCCAGCAGCCTCAGAAGTTGGTCGGGGGATGAGCAGTTCTTC.

This sequence joins TRBV7-2 and TRBJ1-2; D not resolved. This CDR3 is 13 amino acids long. The germline CDR1 and CDR2 sequences are SGHTA and FQGNSA. V was cut by 0 bases and J by 10 bases, with 12 bases left in between. Here the CDR3 DNA reads TGTGCCAGCAGCTTAGCCCTCGGGGTCGACTACACCTTC. Its protein is CASSLALGVDYTF.

The gene calls are TRBV25-1 and TRBJ1-1, with 7 bases lining up with TRBD1. The CDR3 loop spans 16 amino acids. Germline values: CDR1 MGHDK, CDR2 SYGVNS. The V segment lost 1 base and the J segment 1 base; nucleotides outside the gene matches: 6. CDR3 sequence: CASSEWGRTGNTEAFF. As DNA, the CDR3 is TGTGCCAGCAGTGAATGGGGAAGGACAGGGAACACTGAAGCTTTCTTT.

The chain combines TRBV19 with TRBJ2-2; 7 bases map to TRBD2. The CDR3 runs to 15 residues. Losses at the gene ends were 6 bases for V and 2 bases for J; bases not matched to a gene: 6. Germline V gene lookup returns CDR1 LNHDA and CDR2 SQIVND (reference sequence). CDR3 DNA: TGTGCCAGTAGGTCGGGGGGACGCAACACCGGGGAGCTGTTTTTT. This gives the protein CASRSGGRNTGELFF.

Written as DNA, the CDR3 is TGTGCCAGCAGACCGGCCGGGACTAGCTCCTACAATGAGCAGTTCTTC. Its translation: CASRPAGTSSYNEQFF. The V and J genes are TRBV9 and TRBJ2-1, with 8 bases that match TRBD2. J gave up 0 bases and V 5 bases, and 7 bases lay outside the gene matches. The CDR3 totals 16 residues. In germline, CDR1 is SGDLS, CDR2 YYNGEE.

The V gene is TRBV5-1, the J gene TRBJ1-3, with 9 bases aligning to TRBD1. Per the germline V gene, CDR1 is SGHRS and CDR2 is YFSETQ. With 1 base clipped from V and 1 base from J, the junction kept 3 bases outside the gene matches. CDR3 length: 16 residues. The CDR3 region has the DNA TGCGCCAGCAGCTTGCCGGGACAGGGATCTGGAAACACCATATATTTT. Amino acid sequence: CASSLPGQGSGNTIYF.

This sequence joins TRBV4-3 and TRBJ2-5; 7 positions match TRBD1. This CDR3 comprises 14 residues. V shed 1 base, J shed 2 bases, and the junction held 1 base outside the gene matches. Germline loops: CDR1 LGHNA, CDR2 YSLEER. CDR3: CASSQGGQQETQYF. DNA for the CDR3: TGCGCCAGCAGCCAAGGGGGACAGCAAGAGACCCAGTACTTC.

This CDR3 reads CASSSGLAGKDTQYF. The CDR3 region has the DNA TGTGCCAGCAGTTCAGGACTAGCGGGGAAAGATACGCAGTATTTT. The gene calls are TRBV27 and TRBJ2-3, with TRBD2 matching 12 bases. The CDR3 is 15 amino acids. J was trimmed by 5 bases and V by 4 bases; bases with no gene match: 4. Germline CDR1 MNHEY, CDR2 SMNVEV (reference sequence).

In DNA, the CDR3 is TGTGCCAGTGCCTTCTTGAGACAGGGGGCTGGTCAGCCCCAGCATTTT. Translating gives CASAFLRQGAGQPQHF. The chain links TRBV19 to TRBJ1-5, with TRBD1 matching over 10 bases. With 8 bases clipped from V and 6 bases from J, the junction kept 13 bases outside the gene matches. The CDR3 is made up of 16 amino acids. The germline gives CDR1 LNHDA, CDR2 SQIVND (reference sequence). Full variable domain (outside the CDR3, taken from reference TRBV19 and TRBJ1-5): DGGITQSPKYLFRKEGQNVTLSCEQNLNHDAMYWYRQDPGQGLRLIYYSQIVNDFQKGDIAEGYSVSREKKESFPLTVTSAQKNPTAFYLCASAFLRQGAGQPQHFGDGTRLSIL.

This clone has more than one count but fewer than ten. The chain couples TRBV11-3 to TRBJ2-3; TRBD1 agrees at 11 bases. The CDR3 consists of 14 residues. Germline V gene lookup returns CDR1 SGHNT and CDR2 YENEEA. The junction had 4 bases not matched to a gene; V was cut back by 4 bases and J by 7 bases. The DNA of the CDR3 is TGTGCCAGCAGCTGGGGACAGGGGGAAAATACGCAGTATTTT. Translation: CASSWGQGENTQYF.

This CDR3 is CASSGGIQDTQYF. The CDR3 DNA is TGTGCCAGTAGCGGGGGGATTCAAGATACGCAGTATTTT. The chain combines TRBV7-3 with TRBJ2-3, with 10 bases fitting TRBD2. Germline loops: CDR1 SGHTA, CDR2 FQGTGA. V gave up 9 bases and J gave up 5 bases; unmatched junction bases: 5. The CDR3 is 13 residues long.

The genes are TRBV9 and TRBJ2-6; 7 nucleotides align to TRBD1. The length of the CDR3 is 15 residues. CDR1 SGDLS and CDR2 YYNGEE come from the germline V gene. J was trimmed by 4 bases and V by 7 bases; bases with no gene match: 8. The CDR3 reads CASGFTGDGANVLTF. Written as DNA, the CDR3 is TGTGCCAGCGGCTTCACAGGGGACGGGGCCAACGTCCTGACTTTC.